Listed below are T cell receptor beta chains from one sample, sequenced in a study of T cell responses to AZD1222 COVID-19 vaccine. Repertoires were generated with immunoSEQ multiplex PCR, while TCRdb's copy carries only in-frame clones and drops some. The data hold around 160,000 clones, with 88% observed a single time. The source material was peripheral blood, sampled on day 0 of AZD1222 vaccination. These receptors all stem from an adult in good health. Each CDR3 is given with its conserved first and last residue. Each record gives: J gene, V gene, CDR3 protein.

TRBJ1-1	TRBV12-3/TRBV12-4	CASSLGGPEAFF
TRBJ2-5	TRBV7-3	CASSPQTSGGAQETQYF
TRBJ1-4	TRBV29-1	CSFLGRFGEKLFF
TRBJ1-2	TRBV6-2/TRBV6-3	CASSYPSGAPGREEGYTF
TRBJ1-1	TRBV27	CASSPIGRRNTEAFF
TRBJ1-2	TRBV2	CASRGTGRDGYTF
TRBJ1-2	TRBV5-6	CASTFSTGITYGYTF
TRBJ2-1	TRBV9	CASSSSVGWQFF
TRBJ1-6	TRBV28	CASSSPVRQALGSPLHF
TRBJ2-2	TRBV5-6	CASSLRTQGRGTGELFF
TRBJ2-1	TRBV5-1	CASSFTGAPNEQFF
TRBJ2-7	TRBV19	CASSIDLGQGSYEQYF
TRBJ2-3	TRBV10-3	CATQKGGQGDADTQYF
TRBJ1-3	TRBV4-1	CASSQMEGNTIYF
TRBJ1-1	TRBV6-5	CASRKPTGSNAEAFF
TRBJ1-4	TRBV3-1/TRBV3-2	CASSRDRGIRNEKLFF
TRBJ1-6	TRBV3-1/TRBV3-2	CASSQAGWGWSPLHF
TRBJ1-2	TRBV18	CASSTDSLYGYTF
TRBJ1-5	TRBV19	CASLPGNRQPQHF
TRBJ1-2	TRBV19	CASRQQSTRANYGYTF
TRBJ1-6	TRBV3-1/TRBV3-2	CASSLSGQGGFSPLHF
TRBJ1-3	TRBV5-1	CASSPGLVGNTIYF
TRBJ1-3	TRBV2	CASSDPDTIYF
TRBJ1-2	TRBV28	CASSLDRTGGGYTF
TRBJ1-2	TRBV11-3	CASSRGVGNYGYTF
TRBJ2-7	TRBV5-4	CASSFTTGGAYEQYF
TRBJ2-5	TRBV15	CATSRDSGVGGTQYF
TRBJ1-2	TRBV7-6	CASSLEVGGGYGYTF
TRBJ1-2	TRBV27	CASRDMVGYTF
TRBJ1-1	TRBV5-1	CASSSRVGTEAFF
TRBJ2-3	TRBV30	CAWRGLAGVGYF
TRBJ2-7	TRBV3-1/TRBV3-2	CASSPGGRSYEQYF
TRBJ1-4	TRBV5-1	CASSTGQPTNEKLFF
TRBJ2-2	TRBV29-1	CSVNRDANTGELFF
TRBJ1-2	TRBV10-3	CAISEGGQAPGYTF
TRBJ1-5	TRBV6-5	CASSYYSNQPQHF
TRBJ2-7	TRBV27	CASSLSWGAIHEQYF
TRBJ1-5	TRBV6-5	CASGSKVSRGQPQHF
TRBJ1-2	TRBV2	CASPSPGYGYTF
TRBJ1-1	TRBV2	CASSQGFLTEAFF
TRBJ2-4	TRBV19	CASSIGSGTGMRNIQYF
TRBJ1-2	TRBV18	CASSSLDNYGYTF
TRBJ1-1	TRBV15	CATSRDMSVTEAFF
TRBJ1-2	TRBV3-1/TRBV3-2	CASSSWTGDQGNYGYTF
TRBJ2-7	TRBV5-1	CASSPGPHYEQYF
TRBJ2-3	TRBV24-1	CATSDLGGPGTDTQYF
TRBJ1-2	TRBV10-1	CASSEPHTNYGYTF
TRBJ1-5	TRBV28	CASTRPGTGYQPQHF
TRBJ1-1	TRBV7-9	CASSLLSGYMNTEAFF
TRBJ1-6	TRBV7-2	CASSIGSSYNSPLHF
TRBJ2-1	TRBV9	CASSPSLAASYNEQFF
TRBJ1-1	TRBV15	CATSREWGGGTEAFF
TRBJ1-2	TRBV16	CASTGTGAGYGYTF
TRBJ2-3	TRBV19	CASSPIEGGADTQYF
TRBJ1-2	TRBV12-3/TRBV12-4	CASSLTASRYTF
TRBJ2-2	TRBV9	CASSVLGHGNTGELFF
TRBJ1-4	TRBV18	CASSAGTGPGNEKLFF